This TCR beta chain stems from a study of cytomegalovirus exposure and HLA in healthy donors. Overall study context: Earlier findings included 90 million to 120 million unique TCR beta sequences obtained from 150 million to 200 million T cells. Study results and limitations: A later analysis revealed that TCR association rates differed between HLA loci, peaking at DRB1 and bottoming out at HLA-C.

The PCR made use of 60 Vbeta and 13 Jbeta primers. Generated by immunoSEQ multiplex PCR, the TCRdb table keeps only in-frame clones and is missing some. Of under 130,000 clones listed, 75% to 85% were seen once; the top ten hold roughly 6.1%. J gave up 4 bases and V 6 bases, and 12 bases lay outside the gene matches. The CDR3 length is 18 residues. CDR1 MNHEY and CDR2 SMNVEV come from the germline V gene (reference sequence). This clone was recorded only once. Its target is not known. This TCR derives from a man between 18 and 29 years old in good health and CMV-seronegative. Source material: PBMCs. The chain couples TRBV27 to TRBJ2-3; the match to TRBD2 covers 14 bases. CDR3 DNA sequence: TGTGCCAGCAGGCCCGGGACTAGCGGGAGTATAGGTCCAGATACGCAGTATTTT. Its translation is CASRPGTSGSIGPDTQYF.